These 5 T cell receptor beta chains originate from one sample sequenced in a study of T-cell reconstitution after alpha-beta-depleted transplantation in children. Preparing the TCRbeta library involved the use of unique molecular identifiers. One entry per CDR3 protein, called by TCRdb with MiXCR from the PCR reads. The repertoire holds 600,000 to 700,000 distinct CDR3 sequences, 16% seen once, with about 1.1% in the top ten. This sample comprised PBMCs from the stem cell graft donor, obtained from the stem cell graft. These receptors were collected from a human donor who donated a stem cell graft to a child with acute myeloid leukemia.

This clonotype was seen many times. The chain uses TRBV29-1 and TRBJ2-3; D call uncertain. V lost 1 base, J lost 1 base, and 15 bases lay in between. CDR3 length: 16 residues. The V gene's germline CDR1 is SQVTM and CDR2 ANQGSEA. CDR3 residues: CSVEVDPVWGTDTQYF. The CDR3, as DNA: TGCAGCGTTGAAGTCGACCCCGTTTGGGGCACAGATACGCAGTATTTT.

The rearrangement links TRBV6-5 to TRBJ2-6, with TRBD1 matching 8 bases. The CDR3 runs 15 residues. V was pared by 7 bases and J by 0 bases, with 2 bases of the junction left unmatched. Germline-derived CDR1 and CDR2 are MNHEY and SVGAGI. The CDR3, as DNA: TGTGCCAGCATTACAGGGGGCTCTGGGGCCAACGTCCTGACTTTC. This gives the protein CASITGGSGANVLTF.

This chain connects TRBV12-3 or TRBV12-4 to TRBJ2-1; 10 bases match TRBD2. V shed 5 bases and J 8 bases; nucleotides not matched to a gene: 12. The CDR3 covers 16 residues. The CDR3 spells CASSPFGLAASYEQFF. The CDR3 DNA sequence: TGTGCCAGCAGTCCATTCGGACTAGCGGCGAGCTATGAGCAGTTCTTC.

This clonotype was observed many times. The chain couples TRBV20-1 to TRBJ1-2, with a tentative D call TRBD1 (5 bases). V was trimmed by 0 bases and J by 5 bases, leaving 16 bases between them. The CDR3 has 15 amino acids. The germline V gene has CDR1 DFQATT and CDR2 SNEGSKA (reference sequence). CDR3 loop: CSARDPEGAGYGYTF. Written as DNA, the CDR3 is TGCAGTGCTAGAGATCCCGAAGGGGCGGGGTATGGCTACACCTTC.

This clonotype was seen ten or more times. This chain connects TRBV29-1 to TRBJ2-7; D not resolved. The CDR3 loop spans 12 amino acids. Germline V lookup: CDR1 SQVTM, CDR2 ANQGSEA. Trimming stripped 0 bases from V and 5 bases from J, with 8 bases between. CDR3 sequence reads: CSVEDRPHEQYF. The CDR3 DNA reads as TGCAGCGTTGAAGATCGCCCCCACGAGCAGTACTTC.